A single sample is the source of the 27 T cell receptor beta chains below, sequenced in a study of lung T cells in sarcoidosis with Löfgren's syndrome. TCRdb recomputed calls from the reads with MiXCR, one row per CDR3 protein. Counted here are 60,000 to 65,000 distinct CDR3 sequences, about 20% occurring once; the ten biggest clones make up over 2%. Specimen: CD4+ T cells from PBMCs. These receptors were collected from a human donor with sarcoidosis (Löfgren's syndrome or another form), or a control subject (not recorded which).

The CDR3 spells CASSLGGCTEAFF. The DNA of the CDR3 is TGTGCCAGCAGCTTAGGAGGGTGCACTGAAGCTTTCTTT. This chain connects TRBV7-6 to TRBJ1-1; D gene ambiguous. Trimming stripped 1 base from V and 4 bases from J, with 7 bases between. The CDR3 is 13 residues long. Germline CDR1 is SGHVS and CDR2 is FNYEAQ.

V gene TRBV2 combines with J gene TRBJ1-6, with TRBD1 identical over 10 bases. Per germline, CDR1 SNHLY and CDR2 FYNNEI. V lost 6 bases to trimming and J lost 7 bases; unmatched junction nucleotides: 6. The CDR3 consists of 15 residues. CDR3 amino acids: CASSLDRGSNSPLHF. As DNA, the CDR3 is TGTGCCAGCAGCCTGGACAGGGGGAGCAATTCACCCCTCCACTTT.

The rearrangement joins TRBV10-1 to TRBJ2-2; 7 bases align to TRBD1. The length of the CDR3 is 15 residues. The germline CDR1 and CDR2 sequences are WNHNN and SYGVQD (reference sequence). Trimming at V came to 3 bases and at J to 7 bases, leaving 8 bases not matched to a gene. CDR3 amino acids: CASSDGRGSGGELFF. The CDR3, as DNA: TGCGCCAGCAGTGACGGCAGGGGGTCTGGCGGGGAGCTGTTTTTT.

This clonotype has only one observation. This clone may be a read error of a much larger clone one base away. CDR3 sequence reads: CSARDLQLQEAQYF. CDR3 nucleotides: TGCAGTGCTAGAGATTTACAGCTCCAAGAGGCCCAGTACTTC. The chain uses TRBV20-1 and TRBJ2-5; D gene uncertain. This CDR3 contains 14 residues. Germline-derived CDR1 and CDR2 are DFQATT and SNEGSKA (reference sequence).

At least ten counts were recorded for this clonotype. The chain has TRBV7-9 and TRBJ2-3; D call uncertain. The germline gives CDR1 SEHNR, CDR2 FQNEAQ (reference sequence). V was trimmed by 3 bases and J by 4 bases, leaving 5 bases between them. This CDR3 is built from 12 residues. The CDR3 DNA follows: TGTGCCAGCAGCTTTTCCGCAGATACGCAGTATTTT. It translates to CASSFSADTQYF.

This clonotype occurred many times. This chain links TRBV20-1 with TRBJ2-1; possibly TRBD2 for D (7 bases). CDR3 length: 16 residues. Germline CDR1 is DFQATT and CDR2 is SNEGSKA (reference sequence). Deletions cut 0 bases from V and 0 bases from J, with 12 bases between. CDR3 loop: CSAREEGDYSYNEQFF. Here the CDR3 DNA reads TGCAGTGCTAGAGAGGAGGGGGACTACTCCTACAATGAGCAGTTCTTC.

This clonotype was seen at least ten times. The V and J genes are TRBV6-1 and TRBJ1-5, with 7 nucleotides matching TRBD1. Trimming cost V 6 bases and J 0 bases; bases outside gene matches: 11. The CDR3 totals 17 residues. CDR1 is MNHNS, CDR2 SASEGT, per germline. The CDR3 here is CASSRGQADYSNQPQHF. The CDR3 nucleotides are TGTGCCAGCAGCCGTGGACAGGCCGACTATAGCAATCAGCCCCAGCATTTT.

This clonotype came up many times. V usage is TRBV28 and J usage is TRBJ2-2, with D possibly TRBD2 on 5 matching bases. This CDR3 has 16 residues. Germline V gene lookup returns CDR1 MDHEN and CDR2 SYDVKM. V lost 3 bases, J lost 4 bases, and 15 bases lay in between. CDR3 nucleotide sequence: TGTGCCAGCAGTTTCAGGCTCCTAGCCGGCACCGGGGAGCTGTTTTTT. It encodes CASSFRLLAGTGELFF.

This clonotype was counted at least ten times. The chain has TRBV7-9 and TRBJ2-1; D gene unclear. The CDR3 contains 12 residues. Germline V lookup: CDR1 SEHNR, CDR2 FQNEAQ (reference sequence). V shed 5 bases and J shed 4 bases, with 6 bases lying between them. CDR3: CASSKGYNEQFF. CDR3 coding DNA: TGTGCCAGCAGCAAGGGATACAATGAGCAGTTCTTC.

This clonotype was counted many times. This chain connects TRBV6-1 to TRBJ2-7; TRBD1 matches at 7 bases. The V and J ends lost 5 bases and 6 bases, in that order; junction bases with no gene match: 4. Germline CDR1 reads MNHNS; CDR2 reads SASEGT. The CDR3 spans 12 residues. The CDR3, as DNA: TGTGCCAGCAGTTCTTCAGGGGGCGAGCAGTACTTC. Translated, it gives CASSSSGGEQYF.

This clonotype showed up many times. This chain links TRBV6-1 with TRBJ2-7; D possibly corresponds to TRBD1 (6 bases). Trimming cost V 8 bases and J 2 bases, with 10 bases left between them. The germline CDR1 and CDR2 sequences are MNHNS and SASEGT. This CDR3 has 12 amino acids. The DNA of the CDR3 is TGTGCCAGCCGGGACACCCCCTACGAGCAGTACGTC. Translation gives CASRDTPYEQYV.

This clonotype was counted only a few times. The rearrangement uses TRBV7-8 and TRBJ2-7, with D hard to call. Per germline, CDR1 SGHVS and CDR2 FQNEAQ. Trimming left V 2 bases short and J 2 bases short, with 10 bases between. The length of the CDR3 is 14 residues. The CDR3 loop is CASSLSAPPYEQYF. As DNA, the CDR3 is TGTGCCAGCAGCTTAAGCGCTCCCCCCTACGAGCAGTACTTC.

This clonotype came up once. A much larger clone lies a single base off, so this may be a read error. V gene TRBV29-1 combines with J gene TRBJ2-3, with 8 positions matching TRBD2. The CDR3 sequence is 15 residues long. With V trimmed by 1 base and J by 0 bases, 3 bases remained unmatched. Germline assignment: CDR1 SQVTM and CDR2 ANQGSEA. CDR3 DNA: TGCAGCGTTGAAGTAGCGGGAAGAAGCACAGATACGCAGTATTTT. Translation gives CSVEVAGRSTDTQYF.

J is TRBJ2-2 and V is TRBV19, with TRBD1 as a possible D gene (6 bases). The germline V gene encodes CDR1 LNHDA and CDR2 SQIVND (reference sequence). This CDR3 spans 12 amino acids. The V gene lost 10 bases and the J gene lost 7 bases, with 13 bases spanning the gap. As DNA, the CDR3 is TGTGCCACTAACAGGGTAGGCGGGGAGCTGTTTTTT. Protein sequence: CATNRVGGELFF.

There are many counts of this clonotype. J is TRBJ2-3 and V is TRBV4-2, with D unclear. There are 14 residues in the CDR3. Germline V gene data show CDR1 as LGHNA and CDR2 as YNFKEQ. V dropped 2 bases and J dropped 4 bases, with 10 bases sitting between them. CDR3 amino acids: CASSQQESADTQYF. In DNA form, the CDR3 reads TGTGCCAGCAGCCAACAAGAATCCGCAGATACGCAGTATTTT.

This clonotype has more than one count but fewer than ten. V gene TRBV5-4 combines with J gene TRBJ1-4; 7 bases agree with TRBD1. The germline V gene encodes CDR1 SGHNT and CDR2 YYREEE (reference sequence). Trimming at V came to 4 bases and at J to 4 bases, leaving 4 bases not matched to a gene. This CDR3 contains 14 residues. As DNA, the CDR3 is TGTGCCAGCAGCGTGGGACAGAGTAATGAAAAACTGTTTTTT. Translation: CASSVGQSNEKLFF.

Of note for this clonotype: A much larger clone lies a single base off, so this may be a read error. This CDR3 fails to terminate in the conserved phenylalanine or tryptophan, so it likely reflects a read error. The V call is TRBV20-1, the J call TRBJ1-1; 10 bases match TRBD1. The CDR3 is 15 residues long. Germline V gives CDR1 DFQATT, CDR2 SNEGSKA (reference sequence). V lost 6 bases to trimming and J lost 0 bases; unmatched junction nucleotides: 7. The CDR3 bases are TGCAGTGCACCTAAAGGACAGGGGGTGAACACTGAAGCTTTCCTT. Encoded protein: CSAPKGQGVNTEAFL.

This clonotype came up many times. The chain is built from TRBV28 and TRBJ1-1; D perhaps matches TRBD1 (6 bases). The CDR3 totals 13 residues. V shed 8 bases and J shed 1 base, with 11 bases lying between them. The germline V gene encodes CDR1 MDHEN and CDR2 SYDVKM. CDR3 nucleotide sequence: TGTGCCAGCCGGGGGCTATGGAACACTGAAGCTTTCTTT. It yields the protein CASRGLWNTEAFF.

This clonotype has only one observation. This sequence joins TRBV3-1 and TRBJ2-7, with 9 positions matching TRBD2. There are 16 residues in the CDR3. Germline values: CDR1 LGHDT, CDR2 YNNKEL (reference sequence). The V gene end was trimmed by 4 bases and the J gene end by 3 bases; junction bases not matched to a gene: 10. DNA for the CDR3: TGTGCCAGCAGCCCAGCTCCGGGACTAGCCGGCTACGAGCAGTACTTC. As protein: CASSPAPGLAGYEQYF.

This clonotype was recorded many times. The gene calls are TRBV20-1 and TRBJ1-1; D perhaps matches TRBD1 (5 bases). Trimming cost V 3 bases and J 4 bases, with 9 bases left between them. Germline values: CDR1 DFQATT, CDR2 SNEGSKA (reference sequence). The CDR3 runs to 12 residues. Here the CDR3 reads CSASVGVTEAFF. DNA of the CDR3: TGCAGTGCTAGTGTAGGGGTCACTGAAGCTTTCTTT.

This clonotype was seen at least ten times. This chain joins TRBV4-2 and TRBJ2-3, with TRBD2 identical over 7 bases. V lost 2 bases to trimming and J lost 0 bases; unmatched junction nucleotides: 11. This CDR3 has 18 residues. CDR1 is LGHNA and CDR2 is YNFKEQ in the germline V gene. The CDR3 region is CASSQPIGTTTSTDTQYF. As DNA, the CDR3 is TGTGCCAGCAGCCAACCGATTGGGACTACGACTAGCACAGATACGCAGTATTTT.

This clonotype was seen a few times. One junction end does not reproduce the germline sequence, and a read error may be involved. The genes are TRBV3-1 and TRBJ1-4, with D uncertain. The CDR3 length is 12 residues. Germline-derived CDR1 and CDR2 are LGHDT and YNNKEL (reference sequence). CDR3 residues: CASSQDRGFPLF. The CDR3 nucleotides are TGTGCCAGCAGCCAAGATCGCGGCTTTCCACTTTTT.

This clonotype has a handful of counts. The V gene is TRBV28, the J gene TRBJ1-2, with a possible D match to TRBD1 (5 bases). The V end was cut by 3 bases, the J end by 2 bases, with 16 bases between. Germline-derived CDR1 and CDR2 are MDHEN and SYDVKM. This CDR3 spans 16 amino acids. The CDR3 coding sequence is TGTGCCAGCAGTTTGACGGCGGGGGGGGTCAACTATGGCTACACCTTC. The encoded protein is CASSLTAGGVNYGYTF.

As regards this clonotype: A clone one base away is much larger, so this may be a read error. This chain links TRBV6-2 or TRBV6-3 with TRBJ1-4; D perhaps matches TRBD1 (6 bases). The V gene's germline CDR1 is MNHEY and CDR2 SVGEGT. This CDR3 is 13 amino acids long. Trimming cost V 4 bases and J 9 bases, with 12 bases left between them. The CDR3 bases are TGTGCCAGCAGTTCGAGACAGGACCAAAAACTGTTTTTT. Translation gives CASSSRQDQKLFF.

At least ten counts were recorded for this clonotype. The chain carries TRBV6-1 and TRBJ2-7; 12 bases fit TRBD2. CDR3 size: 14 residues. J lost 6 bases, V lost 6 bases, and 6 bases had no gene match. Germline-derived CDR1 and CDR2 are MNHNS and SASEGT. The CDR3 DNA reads TGTGCCAGCAGGCCTAGCGGGAGGGCCTCCGAGCAGTACTTC. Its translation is CASRPSGRASEQYF.

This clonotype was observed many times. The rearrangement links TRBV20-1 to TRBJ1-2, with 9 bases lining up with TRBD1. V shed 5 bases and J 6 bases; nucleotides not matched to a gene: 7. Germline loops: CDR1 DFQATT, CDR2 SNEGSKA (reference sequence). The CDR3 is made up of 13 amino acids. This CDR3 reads CSAGKGTGNGYTF. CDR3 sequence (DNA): TGCAGTGCTGGCAAGGGGACAGGGAATGGCTACACCTTC.

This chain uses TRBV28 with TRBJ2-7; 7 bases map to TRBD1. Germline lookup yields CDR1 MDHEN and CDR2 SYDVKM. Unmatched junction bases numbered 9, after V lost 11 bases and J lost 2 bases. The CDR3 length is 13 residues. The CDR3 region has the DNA TGTGCCGGCCGGGACAGCTTGACCTACGAGCAGTACGTC. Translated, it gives CAGRDSLTYEQYV.